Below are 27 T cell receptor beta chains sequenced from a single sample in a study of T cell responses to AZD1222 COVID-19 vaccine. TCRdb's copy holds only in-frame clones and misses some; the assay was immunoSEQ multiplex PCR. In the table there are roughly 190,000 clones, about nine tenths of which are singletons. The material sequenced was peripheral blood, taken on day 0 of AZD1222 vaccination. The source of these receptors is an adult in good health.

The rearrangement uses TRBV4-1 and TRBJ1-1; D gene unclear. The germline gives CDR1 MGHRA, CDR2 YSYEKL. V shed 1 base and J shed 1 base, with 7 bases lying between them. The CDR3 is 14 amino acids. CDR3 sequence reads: CASSQVEGNTEAFF. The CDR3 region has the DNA TGCGCCAGCAGCCAAGTCGAAGGGAACACTGAAGCTTTCTTT.

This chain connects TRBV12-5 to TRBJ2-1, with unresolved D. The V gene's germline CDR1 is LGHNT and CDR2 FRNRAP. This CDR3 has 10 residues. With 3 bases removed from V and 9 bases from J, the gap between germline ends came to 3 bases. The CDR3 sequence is CASGFGEQFF. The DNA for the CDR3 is TGTGCTAGTGGTTTCGGTGAGCAGTTCTTC.

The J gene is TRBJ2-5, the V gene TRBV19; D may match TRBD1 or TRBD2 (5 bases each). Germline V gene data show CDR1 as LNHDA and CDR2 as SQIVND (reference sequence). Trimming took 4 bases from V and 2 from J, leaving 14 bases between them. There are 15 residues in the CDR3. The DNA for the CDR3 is TGTGCCAGTAGTAAGGGACGATTAGCGCAAGAGACCCAGTACTTC. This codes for CASSKGRLAQETQYF. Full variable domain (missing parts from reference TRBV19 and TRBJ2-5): DGGITQSPKYLFRKEGQNVTLSCEQNLNHDAMYWYRQDPGQGLRLIYYSQIVNDFQKGDIAEGYSVSREKKESFPLTVTSAQKNPTAFYLCASSKGRLAQETQYFGPGTRLLVL.

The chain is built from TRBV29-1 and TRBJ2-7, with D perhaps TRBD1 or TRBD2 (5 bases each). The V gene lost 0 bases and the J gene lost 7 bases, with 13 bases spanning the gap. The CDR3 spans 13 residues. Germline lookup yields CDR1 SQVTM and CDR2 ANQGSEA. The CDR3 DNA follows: TGCAGCGTTGAAGAGACAGTCGCGGGTGAGCAGTACTTC. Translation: CSVEETVAGEQYF.

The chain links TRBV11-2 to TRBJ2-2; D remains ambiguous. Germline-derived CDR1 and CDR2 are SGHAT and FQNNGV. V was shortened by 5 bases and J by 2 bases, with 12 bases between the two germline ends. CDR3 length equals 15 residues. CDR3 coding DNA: TGTGCCAGCAGCCCCGTCGCCGGAAACACCGGGGAGCTGTTTTTT. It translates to CASSPVAGNTGELFF.

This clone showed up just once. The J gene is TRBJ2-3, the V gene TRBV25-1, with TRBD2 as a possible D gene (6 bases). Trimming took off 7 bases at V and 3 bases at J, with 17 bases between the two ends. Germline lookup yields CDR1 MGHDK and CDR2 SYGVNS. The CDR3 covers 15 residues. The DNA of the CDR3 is TGTGCCAGCACCCTAACGGGGGATCAAACAGATACGCAGTATTTT. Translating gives CASTLTGDQTDTQYF. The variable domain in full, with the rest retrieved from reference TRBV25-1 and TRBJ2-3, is EADIYQTPRYLVIGTGKKITLECSQTMGHDKMYWYQQDPGMELHLIHYSYGVNSTEKGDLSSESTVSRIRTEHFPLTLESARPSHTSQYLCASTLTGDQTDTQYFGPGTRLTVL.

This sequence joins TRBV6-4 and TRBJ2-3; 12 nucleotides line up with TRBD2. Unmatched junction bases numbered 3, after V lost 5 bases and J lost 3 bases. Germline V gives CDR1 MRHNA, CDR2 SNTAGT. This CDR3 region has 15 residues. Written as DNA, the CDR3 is TGTGCCAGCAGTCCGACTAGCGGGAGTACAGATACGCAGTATTTT. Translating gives CASSPTSGSTDTQYF.

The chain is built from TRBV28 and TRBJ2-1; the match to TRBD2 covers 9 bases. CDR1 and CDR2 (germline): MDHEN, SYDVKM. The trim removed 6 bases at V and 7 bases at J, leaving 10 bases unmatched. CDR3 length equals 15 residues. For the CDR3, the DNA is TGTGCCAGCAGACTAGCGGGCCATACAGGGAATGAGCAGTTCTTC. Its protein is CASRLAGHTGNEQFF.

The DNA of the CDR3 is TGTGCCAGCAGCCGGGACAGTACCTACGAGCAGTACTTC. Translating gives CASSRDSTYEQYF. The gene calls are TRBV12-3 or TRBV12-4 and TRBJ2-7, with 7 positions matching TRBD1. The CDR3 has 13 residues. Trimming took 6 bases from V and 2 from J; bases not matched to a gene: 4.

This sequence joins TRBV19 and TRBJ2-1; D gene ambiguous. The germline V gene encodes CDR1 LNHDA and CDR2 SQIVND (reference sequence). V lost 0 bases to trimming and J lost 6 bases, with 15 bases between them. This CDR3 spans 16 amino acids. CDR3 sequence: CASSIDPRSTSNEQFF. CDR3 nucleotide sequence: TGTGCCAGTAGTATAGATCCAAGGAGTACTTCCAATGAGCAGTTCTTC.

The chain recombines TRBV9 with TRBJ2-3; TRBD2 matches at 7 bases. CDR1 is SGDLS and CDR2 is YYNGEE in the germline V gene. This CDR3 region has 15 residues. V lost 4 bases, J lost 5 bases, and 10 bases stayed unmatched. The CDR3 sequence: CASSPVGGRLDTQYF. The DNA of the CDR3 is TGTGCCAGCAGCCCCGTGGGGGGGAGGTTAGATACGCAGTATTTT.

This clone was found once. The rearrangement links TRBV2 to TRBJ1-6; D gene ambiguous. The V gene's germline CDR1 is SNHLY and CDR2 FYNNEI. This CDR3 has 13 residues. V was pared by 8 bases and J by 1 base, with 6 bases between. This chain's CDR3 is CASARSYNSPLHF. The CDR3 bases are TGTGCCAGCGCCAGGTCCTATAATTCACCCCTCCACTTT.

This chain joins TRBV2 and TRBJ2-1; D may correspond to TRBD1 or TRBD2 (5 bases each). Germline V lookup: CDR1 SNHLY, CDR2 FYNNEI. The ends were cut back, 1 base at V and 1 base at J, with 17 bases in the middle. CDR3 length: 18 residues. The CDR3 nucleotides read TGTGCCAGCAGTGAAGAAAAATCCGGGACCTCTTCCTACAATGAGCAGTTCTTC. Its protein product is CASSEEKSGTSSYNEQFF. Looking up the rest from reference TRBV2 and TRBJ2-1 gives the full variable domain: EPEVTQTPSHQVTQMGQEVILRCVPISNHLYFYWYRQILGQKVEFLVSFYNNEISEKSEIFDDQFSVERPDGSNFTLKIRSTKLEDSAMYFCASSEEKSGTSSYNEQFFGPGTRLTVL.

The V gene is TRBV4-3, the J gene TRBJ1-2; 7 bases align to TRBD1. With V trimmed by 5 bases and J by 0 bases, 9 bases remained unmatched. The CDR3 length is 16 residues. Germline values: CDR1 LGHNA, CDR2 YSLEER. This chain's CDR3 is CASSEGGLQTNYGYTF. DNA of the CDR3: TGCGCCAGCAGCGAAGGGGGCCTACAAACTAACTATGGCTACACCTTC.

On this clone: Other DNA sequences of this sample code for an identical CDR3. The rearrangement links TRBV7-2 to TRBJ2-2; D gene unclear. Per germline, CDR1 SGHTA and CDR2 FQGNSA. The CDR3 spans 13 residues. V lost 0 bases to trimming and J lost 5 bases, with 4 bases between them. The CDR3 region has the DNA TGTGCCAGCAGCTTAGCCCGAACCGGGGAGCTGTTTTTT. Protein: CASSLARTGELFF.

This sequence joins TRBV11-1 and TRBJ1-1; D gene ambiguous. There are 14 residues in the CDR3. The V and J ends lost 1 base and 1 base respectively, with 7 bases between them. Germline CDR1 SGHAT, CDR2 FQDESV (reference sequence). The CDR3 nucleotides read TGTGCCAGCAGCTTAGGTCGGCAGAACACTGAAGCTTTCTTT. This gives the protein CASSLGRQNTEAFF. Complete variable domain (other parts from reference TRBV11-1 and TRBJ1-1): EAEVAQSPRYKITEKSQAVAFWCDPISGHATLYWYRQILGQGPELLVQFQDESVVDDSQLPKDRFSAERLKGVDSTLKIQPAELGDSAMYLCASSLGRQNTEAFFGQGTRLTVV.

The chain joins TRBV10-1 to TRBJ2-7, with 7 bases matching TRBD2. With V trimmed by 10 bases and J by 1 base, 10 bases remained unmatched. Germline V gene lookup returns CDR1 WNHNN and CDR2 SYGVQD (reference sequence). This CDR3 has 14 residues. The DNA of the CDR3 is TGCGCCACGGGCGGAAGGGAGGGTTCCTACGAGCAGTACTTC. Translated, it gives CATGGREGSYEQYF.

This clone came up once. The CDR3 sequence is CASSFAGSSYEQYF. For the CDR3, the DNA is TGTGCCAGCAGCTTTGCAGGGTCCTCCTACGAGCAGTACTTC. The chain carries TRBV5-6 and TRBJ2-7; D may be TRBD1 (5 bases). The germline V gene encodes CDR1 SGHDT and CDR2 YYEEEE. Trimming removed 2 bases from V and 0 bases from J, with 9 bases in between. The CDR3 has 14 residues.

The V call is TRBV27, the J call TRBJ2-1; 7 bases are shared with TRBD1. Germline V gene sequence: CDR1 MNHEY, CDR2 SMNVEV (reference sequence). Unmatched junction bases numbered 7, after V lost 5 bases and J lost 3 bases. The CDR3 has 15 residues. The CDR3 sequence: CASSPPGTDYNEQFF. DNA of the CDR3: TGTGCCAGCAGTCCACCCGGGACAGACTACAATGAGCAGTTCTTC.

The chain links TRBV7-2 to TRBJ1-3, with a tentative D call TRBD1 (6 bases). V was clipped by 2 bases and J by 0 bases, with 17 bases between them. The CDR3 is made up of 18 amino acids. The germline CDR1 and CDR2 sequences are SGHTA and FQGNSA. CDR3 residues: CASSLSYPGDPSGNTIYF. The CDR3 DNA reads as TGTGCCAGCAGCTTAAGCTACCCAGGGGACCCCTCTGGAAACACCATATATTTT.

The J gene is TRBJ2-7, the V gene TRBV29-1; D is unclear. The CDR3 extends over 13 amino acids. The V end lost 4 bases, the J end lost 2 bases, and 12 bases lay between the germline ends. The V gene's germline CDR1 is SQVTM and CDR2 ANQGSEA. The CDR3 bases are TGCAGCGTTGGGGTGTACGGAGCCTACGAGCAGTACTTC. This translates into CSVGVYGAYEQYF.

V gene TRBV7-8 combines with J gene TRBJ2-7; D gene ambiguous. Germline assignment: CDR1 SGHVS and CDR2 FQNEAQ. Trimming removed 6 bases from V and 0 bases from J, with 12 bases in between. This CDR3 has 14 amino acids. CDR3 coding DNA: TGTGCCAGCAGTTATTCAGGACCCTCCTACGAGCAGTACTTC. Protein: CASSYSGPSYEQYF. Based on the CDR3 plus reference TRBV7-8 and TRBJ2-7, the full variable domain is GAGVSQSPRYKVAKRGQDVALRCDPISGHVSLFWYQQALGQGPEFLTYFQNEAQLDKSGLPSDRFFAERPEGSVSTLKIQRTQQEDSAVYLCASSYSGPSYEQYFGPGTRLTVT.

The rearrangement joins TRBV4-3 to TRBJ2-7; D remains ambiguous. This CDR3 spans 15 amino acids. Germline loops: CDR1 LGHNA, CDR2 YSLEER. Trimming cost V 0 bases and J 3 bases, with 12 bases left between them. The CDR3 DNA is TGCGCCAGCAGCCAAGATCGTTCGACTCTCTACGAGCAGTACTTC. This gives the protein CASSQDRSTLYEQYF.

The CDR3 DNA follows: TGTGCCAGCAGTTTATTTGTGGGGGGCGCCTTGAACACTGAAGCTTTCTTT. The encoded protein is CASSLFVGGALNTEAFF. V gene TRBV28 combines with J gene TRBJ1-1, with a weak D call TRBD1 (6 bases). V shed 1 base and J shed 0 bases, with 15 bases lying between them. Germline values: CDR1 MDHEN, CDR2 SYDVKM. The CDR3 spans 17 residues.

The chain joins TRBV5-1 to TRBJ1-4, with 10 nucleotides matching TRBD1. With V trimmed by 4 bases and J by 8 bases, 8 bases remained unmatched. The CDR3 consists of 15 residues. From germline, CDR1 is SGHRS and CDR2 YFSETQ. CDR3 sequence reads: CASSPDRGRREKLFF. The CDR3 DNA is TGCGCCAGCAGCCCAGACAGGGGGCGCCGGGAAAAACTGTTTTTT. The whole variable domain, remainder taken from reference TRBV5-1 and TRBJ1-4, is KAGVTQTPRYLIKTRGQQVTLSCSPISGHRSVSWYQQTPGQGLQFLFEYFSETQRNKGNFPGRFSGRQFSNSRSEMNVSTLELGDSALYLCASSPDRGRREKLFFGSGTQLSVL.

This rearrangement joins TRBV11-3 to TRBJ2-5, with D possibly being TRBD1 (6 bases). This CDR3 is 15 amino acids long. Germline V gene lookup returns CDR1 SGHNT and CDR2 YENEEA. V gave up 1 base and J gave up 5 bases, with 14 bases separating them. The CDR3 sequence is CASSLGQDPGETQYF. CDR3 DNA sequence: TGTGCCAGCAGCTTAGGACAGGACCCGGGGGAGACCCAGTACTTC.

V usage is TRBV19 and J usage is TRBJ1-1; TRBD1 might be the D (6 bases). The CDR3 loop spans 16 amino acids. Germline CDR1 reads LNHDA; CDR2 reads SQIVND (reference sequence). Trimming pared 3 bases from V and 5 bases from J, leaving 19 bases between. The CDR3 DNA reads TGTGCCAGTAGTATGGTACAGGGCTGGCAGGGGACTGAAGCTTTCTTT. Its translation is CASSMVQGWQGTEAFF.